Below are 8 T cell receptor beta chains sequenced from a single sample in a study of a mutant IDH1 vaccine in newly diagnosed glioma. Sample time point: week 5, during vaccination. What each vaccine dose contained was 300 ug of mutant IDH1 20-mer peptide, accompanied by topical imiquimod. Libraries were prepared by immunoSEQ multiplex PCR; TCRdb keeps only in-frame clonotypes and omits some of them. The table includes tens of thousands of clones, 89% detected once. No cognate antigen is known for these TCRs. The specimen comprised PBMCs, sampled from a glioma patient whose treatment included an IDH1 peptide vaccine. All receptors come from a man aged 18 to 29 with glioma.

The genes are TRBV19 and TRBJ1-5, with no clear D. V lost 4 bases and J 7 bases, leaving 11 bases between the germline ends. From germline, CDR1 is LNHDA and CDR2 SQIVND (reference sequence). The CDR3 spans 13 residues. Here the CDR3 DNA reads TGTGCCAGTAGTACCCCTCCGGGACAGCCCCAGCATTTT. Amino acid sequence: CASSTPPGQPQHF.

The rearrangement uses TRBV29-1 and TRBJ1-1, with 10 bases aligning to TRBD1. V was pared by 7 bases and J by 4 bases, with 6 bases of the junction left unmatched. Germline CDR1 SQVTM, CDR2 ANQGSEA. The CDR3 sequence is 13 residues long. CDR3 protein: CSGTRQGATEAFF. CDR3 DNA: TGCAGCGGGACCCGACAGGGGGCCACTGAAGCTTTCTTT.

CDR3 protein: CASSLEEGLDTEAFF. The DNA of the CDR3 is TGTGCCAGCAGCTTGGAGGAGGGACTGGACACTGAAGCTTTCTTT. The chain joins TRBV5-4 to TRBJ1-1; maybe TRBD1 (5 bases). Between the trimmed V and J ends, which lost 0 bases and 3 bases, there was a span of 12 bases. CDR1 SGHNT and CDR2 YYREEE come from the germline V gene (reference sequence). The CDR3 has 15 amino acids.

The chain is built from TRBV28 and TRBJ1-1; TRBD1 matches 11 bases. The CDR3 is made up of 15 amino acids. Per the germline V gene, CDR1 is MDHEN and CDR2 is SYDVKM. J gave up 4 bases and V 3 bases, and 4 bases lay outside the gene matches. The CDR3 loop is CASSFRGQGATEAFF. Here the CDR3 DNA reads TGTGCCAGCAGTTTCCGCGGACAGGGGGCCACTGAAGCTTTCTTT.

This clone was picked up a small number of times. The genes are TRBV30 and TRBJ1-5; perhaps TRBD1 as D (6 bases). V was cut by 1 base and J by 4 bases, with 14 bases left in between. This CDR3 contains 15 residues. Germline loops: CDR1 GTSNPN, CDR2 SVGIG (reference sequence). CDR3 bases: TGTGCCTGGAGTGGGACTACAGGGCGGAATCAGCCCCAGCATTTT. It specifies CAWSGTTGRNQPQHF.

V gene TRBV7-3 combines with J gene TRBJ1-2; a weak D match, TRBD1 (5 bases). The V end lost 5 bases, the J end lost 0 bases, and 16 bases lay between the germline ends. The CDR3 is made up of 16 amino acids. Per germline, CDR1 SGHTA and CDR2 FQGTGA. The chain's CDR3 is CASSTTGGIANYGYTF. In DNA, the CDR3 is TGTGCCAGCAGCACGACTGGGGGGATAGCTAACTATGGCTACACCTTC.

The sample holds one count of this clone. The V and J genes are TRBV30 and TRBJ1-6; TRBD1 matches 9 bases. Germline lookup yields CDR1 GTSNPN and CDR2 SVGIG (reference sequence). Trimming at V came to 4 bases and at J to 6 bases, leaving 4 bases not matched to a gene. The CDR3 totals 14 residues. The CDR3 bases are TGTGCCTGGACGGGACAGGGCCGTAATTCACCCCTCCACTTT. Its protein is CAWTGQGRNSPLHF.

This clone was detected once. This chain uses TRBV5-1 with TRBJ2-3; D is possibly TRBD2 (5 bases). This CDR3 is built from 15 residues. The V gene's germline CDR1 is SGHRS and CDR2 YFSETQ. Trimming took off 5 bases at V and 0 bases at J, with 13 bases between the two ends. CDR3 sequence reads: CASSSGLTSTDTQYF. The DNA of the CDR3 is TGCGCCAGCAGTTCGGGGTTAACTAGCACAGATACGCAGTATTTT.